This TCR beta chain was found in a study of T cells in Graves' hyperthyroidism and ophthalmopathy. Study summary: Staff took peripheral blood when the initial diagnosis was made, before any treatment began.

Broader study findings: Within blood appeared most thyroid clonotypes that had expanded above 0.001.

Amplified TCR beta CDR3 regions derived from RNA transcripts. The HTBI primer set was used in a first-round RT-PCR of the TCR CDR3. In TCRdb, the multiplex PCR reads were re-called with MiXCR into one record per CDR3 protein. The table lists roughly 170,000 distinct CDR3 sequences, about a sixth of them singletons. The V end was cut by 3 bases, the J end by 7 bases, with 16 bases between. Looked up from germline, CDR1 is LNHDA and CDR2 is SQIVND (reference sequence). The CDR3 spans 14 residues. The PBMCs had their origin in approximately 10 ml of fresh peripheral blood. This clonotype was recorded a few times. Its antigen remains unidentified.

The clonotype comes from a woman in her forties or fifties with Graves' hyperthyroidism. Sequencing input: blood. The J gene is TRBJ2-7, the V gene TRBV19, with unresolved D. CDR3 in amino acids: CASSIQANSREQYF. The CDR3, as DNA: TGTGCCAGTAGTATCCAGGCAAACTCGAGGGAGCAGTACTTC.